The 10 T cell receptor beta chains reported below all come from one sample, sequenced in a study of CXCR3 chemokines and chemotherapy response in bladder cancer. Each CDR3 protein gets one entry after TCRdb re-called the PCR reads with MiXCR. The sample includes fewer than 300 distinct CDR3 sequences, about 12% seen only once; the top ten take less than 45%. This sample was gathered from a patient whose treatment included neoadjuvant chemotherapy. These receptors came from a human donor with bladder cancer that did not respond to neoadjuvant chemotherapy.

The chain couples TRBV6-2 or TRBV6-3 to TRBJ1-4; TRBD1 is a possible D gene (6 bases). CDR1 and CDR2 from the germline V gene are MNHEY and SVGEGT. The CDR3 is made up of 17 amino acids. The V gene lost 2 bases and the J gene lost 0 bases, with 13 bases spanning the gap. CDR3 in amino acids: CASSYGGSLATNEKLFF. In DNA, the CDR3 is TGTGCCAGCAGTTACGGGGGCAGCCTGGCAACTAATGAAAAACTGTTTTTT.

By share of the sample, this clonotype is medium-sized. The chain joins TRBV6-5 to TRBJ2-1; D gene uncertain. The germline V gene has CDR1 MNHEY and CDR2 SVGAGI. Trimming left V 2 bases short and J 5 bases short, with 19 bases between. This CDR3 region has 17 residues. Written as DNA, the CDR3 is TGTGCCAGCAGTTACCGCCGACGCCGGAAGCAGGACAATGAGCAGTTCTTC. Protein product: CASSYRRRRKQDNEQFF.

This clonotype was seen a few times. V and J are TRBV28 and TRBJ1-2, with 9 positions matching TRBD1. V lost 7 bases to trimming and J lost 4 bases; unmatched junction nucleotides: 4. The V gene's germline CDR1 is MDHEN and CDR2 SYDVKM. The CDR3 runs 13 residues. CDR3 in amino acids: CASTGQGRYGYTF. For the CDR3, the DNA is TGTGCCAGCACGGGACAGGGTCGCTATGGCTACACCTTC.

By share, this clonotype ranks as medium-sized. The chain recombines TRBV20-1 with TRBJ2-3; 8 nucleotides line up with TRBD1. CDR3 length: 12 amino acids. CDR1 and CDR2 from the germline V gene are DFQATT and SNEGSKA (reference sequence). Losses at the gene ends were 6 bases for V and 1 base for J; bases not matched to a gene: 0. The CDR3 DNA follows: TGCAGTGCGGACAGGGGCACAGATACGCAGTATTTT. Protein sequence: CSADRGTDTQYF.

The CDR3 reads CASRPGTGLYEQYF. CDR3 nucleotides: TGTGCCAGCCGACCCGGGACAGGGCTCTACGAGCAGTACTTC. The chain has TRBV28 and TRBJ2-7, with 9 bases lining up with TRBD1. Trimming removed 8 bases from V and 3 bases from J; junction bases left unmatched: 8. CDR1 MDHEN and CDR2 SYDVKM come from the germline V gene. The CDR3 extends over 14 amino acids.

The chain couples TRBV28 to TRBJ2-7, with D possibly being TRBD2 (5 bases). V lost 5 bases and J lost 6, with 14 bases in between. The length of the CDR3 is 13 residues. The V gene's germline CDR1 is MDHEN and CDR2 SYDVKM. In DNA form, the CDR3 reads TGTGCCAGCAGTCGCCCGGGGAAAAGCGAGCAGTACTTC. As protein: CASSRPGKSEQYF.

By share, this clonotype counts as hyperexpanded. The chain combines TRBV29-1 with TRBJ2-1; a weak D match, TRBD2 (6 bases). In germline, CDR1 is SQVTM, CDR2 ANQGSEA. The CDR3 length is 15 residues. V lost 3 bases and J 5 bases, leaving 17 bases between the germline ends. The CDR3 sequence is CSVDTHGGENNEQFF. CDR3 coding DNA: TGCAGCGTTGACACTCACGGAGGGGAGAACAATGAGCAGTTCTTC.

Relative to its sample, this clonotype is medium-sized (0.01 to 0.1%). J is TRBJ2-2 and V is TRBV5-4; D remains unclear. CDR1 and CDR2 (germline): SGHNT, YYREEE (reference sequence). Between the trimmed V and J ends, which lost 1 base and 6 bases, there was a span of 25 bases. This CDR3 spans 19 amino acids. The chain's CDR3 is CASSLSRIDRRPDSGELFF. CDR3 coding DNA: TGTGCCAGCAGCTTGTCCAGAATCGATCGCAGGCCTGACTCCGGGGAGCTGTTTTTT.

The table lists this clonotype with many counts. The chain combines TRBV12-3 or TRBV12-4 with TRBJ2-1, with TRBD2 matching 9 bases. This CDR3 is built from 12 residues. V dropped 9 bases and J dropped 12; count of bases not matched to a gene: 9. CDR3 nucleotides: TGTGCCAGTGGCGGGGGGGCCGGCGGGCAGTTCTTC. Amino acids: CASGGGAGGQFF.

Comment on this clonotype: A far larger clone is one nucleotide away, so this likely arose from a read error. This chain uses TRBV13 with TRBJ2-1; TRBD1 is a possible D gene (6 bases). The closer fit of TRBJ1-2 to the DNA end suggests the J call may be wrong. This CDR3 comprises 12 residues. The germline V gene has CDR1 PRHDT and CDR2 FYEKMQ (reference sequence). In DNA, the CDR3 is TGTGCCAGCAATACAGGGCTGGATGGCTACACCTTC. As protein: CASNTGLDGYTF.